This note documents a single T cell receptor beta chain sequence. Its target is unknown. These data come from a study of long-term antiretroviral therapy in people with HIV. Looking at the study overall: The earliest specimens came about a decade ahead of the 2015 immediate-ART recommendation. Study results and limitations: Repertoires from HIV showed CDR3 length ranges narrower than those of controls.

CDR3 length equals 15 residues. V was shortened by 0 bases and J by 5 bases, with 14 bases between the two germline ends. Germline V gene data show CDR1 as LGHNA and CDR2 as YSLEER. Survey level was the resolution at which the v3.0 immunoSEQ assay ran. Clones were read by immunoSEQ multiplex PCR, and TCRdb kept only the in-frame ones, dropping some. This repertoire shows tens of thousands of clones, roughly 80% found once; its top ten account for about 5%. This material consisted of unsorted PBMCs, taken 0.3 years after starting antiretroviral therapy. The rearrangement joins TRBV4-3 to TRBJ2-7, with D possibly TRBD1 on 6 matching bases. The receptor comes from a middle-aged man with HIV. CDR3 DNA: TGCGCCAGCAGCCAAGAGGGACATCCAGCGGACGAGCAGTACTTC. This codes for CASSQEGHPADEQYF.